This T cell receptor (beta chain) was observed in a study of identifying expanded T cells in peripheral blood. Findings of the study overall: Technical replicates showed roughly 1.2 changed clones; two weeks around 15; four weeks 19. Across healthy donors, higher total template counts meant significantly greater roughly 2-week count variance.

The data were produced by immunoSEQ multiplex PCR, yet TCRdb's version contains in-frame clones alone and is incomplete. Of approximately 100,000 clones listed, about 87% are singletons. Trimming pared 2 bases from V and 0 bases from J, leaving 17 bases between. CDR1 SGHTA and CDR2 FQGTGA come from the germline V gene. The CDR3 extends over 18 amino acids. Remarks on this clone: The antigen is undetermined.

No infections or other immune events were documented during collection. This sequence joins TRBV7-3 and TRBJ1-5; the D gene is possibly TRBD1 (5 bases). The material sequenced was blood. This TCR derives from a person between 18 and 75 years old in good health. Written as DNA, the CDR3 is TGTGCCAGCAGCTTACTGCAGGGCCCTAACTATAGCAATCAGCCCCAGCATTTT. Amino acid sequence: CASSLLQGPNYSNQPQHF.